Each of the 5 T cell receptor beta chains below was sequenced from the same sample in a study of cytotoxic CD8 clonotypes in ibrutinib-treated CLL. Measured with immunoSEQ multiplex PCR; TCRdb has only the in-frame clones, and not every one. Of hundreds of thousands of clones detected, over 65% appear once; the ten largest clones hold roughly 5.9%. Material: PBMCs, obtained after 12 months of ibrutinib treatment. These receptors came from a human donor with chronic lymphocytic leukemia.

The rearrangement uses TRBV11-2 and TRBJ1-1; D uncertain. Germline CDR1 reads SGHAT; CDR2 reads FQNNGV. This CDR3 comprises 15 residues. The V and J ends lost 3 bases and 2 bases respectively, with 13 bases between them. The CDR3, as DNA: TGTGCCAGCAGCTTTGTCGTCAGCAGTAACACTGAAGCTTTCTTT. Its protein product is CASSFVVSSNTEAFF.

The chain joins TRBV18 to TRBJ1-4; D not resolved. CDR3 size: 13 residues. V dropped 4 bases and J dropped 4 bases, with 7 bases sitting between them. Germline V CDR1 and CDR2: KGHSH, LQKENI. CDR3 residues: CASSRGFNEKLFF. CDR3 nucleotides: TGTGCCAGCTCACGAGGATTTAATGAAAAACTGTTTTTT. Looking up the rest from reference TRBV18 and TRBJ1-4 gives the full variable domain: NAGVMQNPRHLVRRRGQEARLRCSPMKGHSHVYWYRQLPEEGLKFMVYLQKENIIDESGMPKERFSAEFPKEGPSILRIQQVVRGDSAAYFCASSRGFNEKLFFGSGTQLSVL.

This rearrangement joins TRBV6-6 to TRBJ2-1, with D perhaps TRBD2 (5 bases). Trimming cost V 7 bases and J 0 bases, with 13 bases left between them. The CDR3 totals 15 residues. Germline V gives CDR1 MNHNY, CDR2 SVGAGI (reference sequence). CDR3 residues: CASTLAGSSYNEQFF. For the CDR3, the DNA is TGTGCCAGCACTCTGGCTGGGAGCTCCTACAATGAGCAGTTCTTC.

The chain combines TRBV10-2 with TRBJ2-5, with 10 nucleotides matching TRBD1. Germline loops: CDR1 WSHSY, CDR2 SAAADI. CDR3 length: 14 residues. Losses at the gene ends were 4 bases for V and 5 bases for J; bases not matched to a gene: 4. This CDR3 reads CASSGDRGEETQYF. Written as DNA, the CDR3 is TGCGCCAGCAGTGGGGACAGGGGTGAGGAGACCCAGTACTTC.

The chain has TRBV14 and TRBJ2-2; D may be TRBD2 (6 bases). V dropped 1 base and J dropped 5 bases, with 14 bases sitting between them. This CDR3 is 16 amino acids long. Germline CDR1 reads SGHDN; CDR2 reads FVKESK. CDR3 protein: CASSQVGGTRTGELFF. In nucleotides, the CDR3 is TGTGCCAGCAGCCAAGTTGGAGGGACGAGGACCGGGGAGCTGTTTTTT.